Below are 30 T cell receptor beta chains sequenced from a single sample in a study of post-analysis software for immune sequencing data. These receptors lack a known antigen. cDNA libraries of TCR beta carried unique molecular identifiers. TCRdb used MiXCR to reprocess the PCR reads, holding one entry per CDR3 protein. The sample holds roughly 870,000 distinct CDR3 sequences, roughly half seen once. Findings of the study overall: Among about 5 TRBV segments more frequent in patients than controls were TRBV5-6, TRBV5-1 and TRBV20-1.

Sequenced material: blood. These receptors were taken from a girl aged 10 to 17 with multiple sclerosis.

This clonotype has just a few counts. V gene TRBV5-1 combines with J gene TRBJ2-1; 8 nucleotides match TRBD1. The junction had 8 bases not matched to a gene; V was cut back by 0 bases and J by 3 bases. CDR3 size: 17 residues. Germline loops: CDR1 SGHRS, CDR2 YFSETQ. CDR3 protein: CASSLALWDRNYNEQFF. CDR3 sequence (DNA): TGCGCCAGCAGCTTGGCCTTGTGGGACAGGAACTACAATGAGCAGTTCTTC.

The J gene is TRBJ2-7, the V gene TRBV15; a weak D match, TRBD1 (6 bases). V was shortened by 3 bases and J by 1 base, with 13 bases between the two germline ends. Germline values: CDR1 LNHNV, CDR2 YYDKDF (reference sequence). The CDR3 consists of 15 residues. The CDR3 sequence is CATSSPRTESYEQYF. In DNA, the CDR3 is TGTGCCACCAGCAGCCCCCGGACAGAATCCTACGAGCAGTACTTC.

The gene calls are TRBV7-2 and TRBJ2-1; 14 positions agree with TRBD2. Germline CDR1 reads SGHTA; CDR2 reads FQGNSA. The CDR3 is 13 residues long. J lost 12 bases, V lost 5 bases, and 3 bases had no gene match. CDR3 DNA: TGTGCCAGCAGCGACGGGACTAGCGGGAGGCAGTTCTTC. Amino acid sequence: CASSDGTSGRQFF.

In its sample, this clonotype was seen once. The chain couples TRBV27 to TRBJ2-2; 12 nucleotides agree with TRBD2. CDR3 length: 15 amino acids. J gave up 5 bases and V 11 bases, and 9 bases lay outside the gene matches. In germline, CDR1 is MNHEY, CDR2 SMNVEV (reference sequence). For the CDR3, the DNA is TGTGCCGGCACGCAACTAGCGGGAGGTACCGGGGAGCTGTTTTTT. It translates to CAGTQLAGGTGELFF.

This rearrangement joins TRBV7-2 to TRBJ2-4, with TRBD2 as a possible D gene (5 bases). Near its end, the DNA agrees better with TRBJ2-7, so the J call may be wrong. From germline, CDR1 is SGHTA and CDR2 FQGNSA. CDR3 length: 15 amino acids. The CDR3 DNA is TGTGCCAGCCGAGGCGGTCCGGGAAAAGCCTACGAGCAGTACTTC. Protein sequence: CASRGGPGKAYEQYF.

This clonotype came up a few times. CDR3: CASSPGTSGRFVYEQYF. CDR3 nucleotide sequence: TGTGCCAGCAGTCCAGGGACTAGCGGGAGGTTCGTCTACGAGCAGTACTTC. The chain is built from TRBV12-3 or TRBV12-4 and TRBJ2-4, with TRBD2 matching over 15 bases. The end of the DNA fits TRBJ2-7 better, so the J call may be wrong. The CDR3 extends over 17 amino acids.

CDR3 sequence: CSASIVGTDTQYF. CDR3 nucleotides: TGCAGTGCTAGTATTGTGGGAACAGATACGCAGTATTTT. The genes are TRBV20-1 and TRBJ2-3; D gene uncertain. The CDR3 is 13 residues long. Germline CDR1 reads DFQATT; CDR2 reads SNEGSKA (reference sequence). Trimming left V 3 bases short and J 3 bases short, with 10 bases between.

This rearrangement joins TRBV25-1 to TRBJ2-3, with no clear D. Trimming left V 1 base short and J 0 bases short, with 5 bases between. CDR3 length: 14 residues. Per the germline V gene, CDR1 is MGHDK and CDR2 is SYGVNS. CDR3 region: CASSESGSTDTQYF. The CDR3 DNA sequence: TGTGCCAGCAGTGAATCGGGCAGCACAGATACGCAGTATTTT.

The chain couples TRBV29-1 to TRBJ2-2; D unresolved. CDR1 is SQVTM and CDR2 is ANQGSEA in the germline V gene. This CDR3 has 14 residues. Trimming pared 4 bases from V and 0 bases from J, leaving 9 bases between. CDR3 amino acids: CSVGGEPNTGELFF. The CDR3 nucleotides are TGCAGCGTTGGTGGGGAACCGAACACCGGGGAGCTGTTTTTT.

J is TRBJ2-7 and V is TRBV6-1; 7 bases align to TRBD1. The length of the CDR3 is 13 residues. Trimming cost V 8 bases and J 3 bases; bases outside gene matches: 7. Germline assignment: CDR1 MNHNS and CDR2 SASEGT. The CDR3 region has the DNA TGTGCCAGCCCTCGGGACAGCGACTACGAGCAGTACTTC. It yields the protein CASPRDSDYEQYF.

The CDR3 DNA sequence: TGTGCCAGCAGCCCCTACCTCCGGGACAGGGGACGCGAGCAGTACTTC. As protein: CASSPYLRDRGREQYF. This chain connects TRBV7-9 to TRBJ2-7; 10 nucleotides align to TRBD1. CDR3 length equals 16 residues. Germline V gives CDR1 SEHNR, CDR2 FQNEAQ (reference sequence). V was clipped by 5 bases and J by 6 bases; unmatched bases: 13.

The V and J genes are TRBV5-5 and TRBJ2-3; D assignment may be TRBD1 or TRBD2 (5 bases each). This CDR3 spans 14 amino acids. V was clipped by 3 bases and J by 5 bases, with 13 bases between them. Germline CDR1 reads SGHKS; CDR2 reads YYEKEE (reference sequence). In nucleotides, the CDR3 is TGTGCCAGCAGCTGGCGTGGGGCGGGAGATACGCAGTATTTT. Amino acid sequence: CASSWRGAGDTQYF. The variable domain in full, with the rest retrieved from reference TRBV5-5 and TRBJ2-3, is DAGVTQSPTHLIKTRGQQVTLRCSPISGHKSVSWYQQVLGQGPQFIFQYYEKEERGRGNFPDRFSARQFPNYSSELNVNALLLGDSALYLCASSWRGAGDTQYFGPGTRLTVL.

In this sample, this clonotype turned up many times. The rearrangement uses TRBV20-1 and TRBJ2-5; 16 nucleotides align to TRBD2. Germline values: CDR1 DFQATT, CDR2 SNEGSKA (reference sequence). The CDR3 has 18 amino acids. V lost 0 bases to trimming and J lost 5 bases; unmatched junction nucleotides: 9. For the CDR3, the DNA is TGCAGTGCTAGAGACCCTGGGACTAGCGGGGGGGGACGGGAGACCCAGTACTTC. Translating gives CSARDPGTSGGGRETQYF.

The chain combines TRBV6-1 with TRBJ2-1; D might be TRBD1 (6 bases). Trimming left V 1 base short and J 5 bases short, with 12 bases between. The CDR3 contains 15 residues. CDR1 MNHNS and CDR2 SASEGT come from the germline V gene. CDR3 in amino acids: CASSEVGGQNNEQFF. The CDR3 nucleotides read TGTGCCAGCAGTGAAGTCGGCGGACAGAACAATGAGCAGTTCTTC.

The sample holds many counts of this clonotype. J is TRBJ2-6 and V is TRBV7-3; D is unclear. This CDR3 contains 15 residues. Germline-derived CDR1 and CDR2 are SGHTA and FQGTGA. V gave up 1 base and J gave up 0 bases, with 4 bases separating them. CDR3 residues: CASSLSSSGANVLTF. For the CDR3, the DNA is TGTGCCAGCAGCTTAAGTTCCTCTGGGGCCAACGTCCTGACTTTC.

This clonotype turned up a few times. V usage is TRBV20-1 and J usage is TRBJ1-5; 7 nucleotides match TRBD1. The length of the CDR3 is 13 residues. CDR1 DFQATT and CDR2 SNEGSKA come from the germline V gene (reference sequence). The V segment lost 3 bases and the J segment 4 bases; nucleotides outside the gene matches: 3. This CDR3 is CSARSQGNQPQHF. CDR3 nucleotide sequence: TGCAGTGCTAGGTCACAGGGGAATCAGCCCCAGCATTTT.

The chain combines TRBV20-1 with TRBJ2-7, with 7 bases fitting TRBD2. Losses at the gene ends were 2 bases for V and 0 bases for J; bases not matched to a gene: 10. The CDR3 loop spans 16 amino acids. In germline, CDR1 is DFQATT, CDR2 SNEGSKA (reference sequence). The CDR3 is CSARPLGGGVSYEQYF. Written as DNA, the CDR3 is TGCAGTGCTAGACCTCTCGGGGGAGGGGTCTCCTACGAGCAGTACTTC.

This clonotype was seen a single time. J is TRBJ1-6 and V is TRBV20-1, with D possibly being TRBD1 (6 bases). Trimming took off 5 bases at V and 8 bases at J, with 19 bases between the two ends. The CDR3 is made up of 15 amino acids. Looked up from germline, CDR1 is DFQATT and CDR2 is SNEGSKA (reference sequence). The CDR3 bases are TGCAGTGCTCGGAAACAGGGTCTTCGGGATTCACCCCTCCACTTT. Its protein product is CSARKQGLRDSPLHF.

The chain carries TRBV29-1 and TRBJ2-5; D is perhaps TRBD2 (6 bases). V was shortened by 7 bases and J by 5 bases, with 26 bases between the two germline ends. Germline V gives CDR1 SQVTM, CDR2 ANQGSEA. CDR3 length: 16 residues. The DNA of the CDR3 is TGCAGCGGGGGGGACGGAGTAGCCTTACCTCAGGAGACCCAGTACTTC. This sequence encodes CSGGDGVALPQETQYF.

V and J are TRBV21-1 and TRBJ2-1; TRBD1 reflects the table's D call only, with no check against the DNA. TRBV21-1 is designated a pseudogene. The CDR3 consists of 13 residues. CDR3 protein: CASSNLWGNEQFF. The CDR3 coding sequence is TGTGCCAGCAGCAATCTATGGGGGAATGAGCAGTTCTTC.

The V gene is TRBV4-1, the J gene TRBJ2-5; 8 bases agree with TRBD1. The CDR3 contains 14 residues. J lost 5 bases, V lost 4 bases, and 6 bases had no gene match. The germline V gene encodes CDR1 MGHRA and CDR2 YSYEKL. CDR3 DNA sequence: TGCGCCAGCAGCCGTGGACAGGGAGTGGAGACCCAGTACTTC. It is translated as CASSRGQGVETQYF.

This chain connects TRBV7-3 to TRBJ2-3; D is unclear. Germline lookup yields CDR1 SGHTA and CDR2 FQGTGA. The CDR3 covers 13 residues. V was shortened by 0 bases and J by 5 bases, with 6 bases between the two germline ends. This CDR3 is CASSLTFQDTQYF. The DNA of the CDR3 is TGTGCCAGCAGCTTAACGTTCCAAGATACGCAGTATTTT.

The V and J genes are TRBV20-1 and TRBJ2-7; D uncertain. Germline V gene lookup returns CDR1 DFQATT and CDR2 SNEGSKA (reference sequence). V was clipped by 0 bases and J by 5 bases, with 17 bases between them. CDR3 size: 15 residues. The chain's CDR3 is CSARDGFQPGHEQYF. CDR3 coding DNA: TGCAGTGCTAGAGATGGGTTCCAACCCGGGCACGAGCAGTACTTC.

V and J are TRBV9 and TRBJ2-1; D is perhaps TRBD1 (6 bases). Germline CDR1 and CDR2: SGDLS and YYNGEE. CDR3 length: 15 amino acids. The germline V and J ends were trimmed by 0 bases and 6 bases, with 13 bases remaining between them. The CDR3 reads CASSVVGIGGNEQFF. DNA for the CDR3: TGTGCCAGCAGCGTAGTCGGAATAGGGGGCAATGAGCAGTTCTTC.

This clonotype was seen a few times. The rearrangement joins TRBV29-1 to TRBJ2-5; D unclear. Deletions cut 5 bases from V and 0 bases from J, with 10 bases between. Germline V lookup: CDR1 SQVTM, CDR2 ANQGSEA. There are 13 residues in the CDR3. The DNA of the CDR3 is TGCAGCGTTTACCAACAGTACCAAGAGACCCAGTACTTC. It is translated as CSVYQQYQETQYF.

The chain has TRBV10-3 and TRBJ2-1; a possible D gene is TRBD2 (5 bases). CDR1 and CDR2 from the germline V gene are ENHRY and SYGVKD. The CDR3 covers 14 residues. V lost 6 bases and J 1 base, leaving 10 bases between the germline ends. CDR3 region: CAIRGAISYNEQFF. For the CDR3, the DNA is TGTGCCATCAGGGGAGCGATTTCCTACAATGAGCAGTTCTTC.

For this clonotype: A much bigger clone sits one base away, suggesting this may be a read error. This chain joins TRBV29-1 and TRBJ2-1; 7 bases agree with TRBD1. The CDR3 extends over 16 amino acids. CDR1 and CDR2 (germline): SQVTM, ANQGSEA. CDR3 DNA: TGCAGCGGACAGGACCCACGAGGGGGCTCCTACAGTGAGCAGTTCTTC. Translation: CSGQDPRGGSYSEQFF.

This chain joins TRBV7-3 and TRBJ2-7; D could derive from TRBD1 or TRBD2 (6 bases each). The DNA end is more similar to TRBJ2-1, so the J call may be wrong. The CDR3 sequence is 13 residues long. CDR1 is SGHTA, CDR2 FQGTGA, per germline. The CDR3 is CASSPRGHNEQFF. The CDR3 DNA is TGTGCCAGCAGCCCCCGGGGGCACAATGAGCAGTTCTTC.

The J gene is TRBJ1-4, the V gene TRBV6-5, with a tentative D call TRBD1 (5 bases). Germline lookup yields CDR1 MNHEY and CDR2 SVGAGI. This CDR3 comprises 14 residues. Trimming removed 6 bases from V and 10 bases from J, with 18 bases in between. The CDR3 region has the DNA TGTGCCAGCAGATATGACAGCGGGCCGGGAAAACTGTTTTTT. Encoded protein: CASRYDSGPGKLFF.

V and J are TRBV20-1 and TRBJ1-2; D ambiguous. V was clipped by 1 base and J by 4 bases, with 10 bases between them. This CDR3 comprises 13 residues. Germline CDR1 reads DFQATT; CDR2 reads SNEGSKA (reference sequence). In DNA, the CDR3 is TGCAGTGCTAGAGTACAACCGACCTATGGCTACACCTTC. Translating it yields CSARVQPTYGYTF.